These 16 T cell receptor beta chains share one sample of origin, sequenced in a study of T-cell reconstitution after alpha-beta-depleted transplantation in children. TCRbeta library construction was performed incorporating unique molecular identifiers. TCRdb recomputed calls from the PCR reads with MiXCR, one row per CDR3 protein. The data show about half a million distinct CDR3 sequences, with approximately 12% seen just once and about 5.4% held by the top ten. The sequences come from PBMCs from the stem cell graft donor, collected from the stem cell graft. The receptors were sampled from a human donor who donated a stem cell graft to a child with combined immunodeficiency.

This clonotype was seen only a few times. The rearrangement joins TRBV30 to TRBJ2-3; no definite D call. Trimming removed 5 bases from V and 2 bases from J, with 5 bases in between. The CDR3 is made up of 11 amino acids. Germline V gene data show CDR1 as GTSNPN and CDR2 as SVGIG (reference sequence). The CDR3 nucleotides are TGTGCCTGGGATAACACAGATACGCAGTATTTT. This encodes CAWDNTDTQYF.

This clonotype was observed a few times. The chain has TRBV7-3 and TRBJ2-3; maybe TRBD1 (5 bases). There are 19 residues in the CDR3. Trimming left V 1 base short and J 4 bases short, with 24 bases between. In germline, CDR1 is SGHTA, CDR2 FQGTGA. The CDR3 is CASSLRRSGHVTVADTQYF. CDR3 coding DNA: TGTGCCAGCAGCTTAAGAAGATCCGGACACGTTACAGTCGCAGATACGCAGTATTTT.

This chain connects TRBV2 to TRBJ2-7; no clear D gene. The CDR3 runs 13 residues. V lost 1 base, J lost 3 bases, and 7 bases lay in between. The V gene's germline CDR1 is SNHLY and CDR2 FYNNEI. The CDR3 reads CASSEGTYYEQYF. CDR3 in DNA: TGTGCCAGCAGTGAAGGAACTTACTACGAGCAGTACTTC.

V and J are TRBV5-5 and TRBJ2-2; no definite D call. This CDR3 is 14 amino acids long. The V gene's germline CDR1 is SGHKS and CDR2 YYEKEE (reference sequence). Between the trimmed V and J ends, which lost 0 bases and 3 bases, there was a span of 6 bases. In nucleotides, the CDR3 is TGTGCCAGCAGCTTGGGACACTACACCGGGGAGCTGTTTTTT. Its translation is CASSLGHYTGELFF.

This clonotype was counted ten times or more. The CDR3 bases are TGTGCCAGCAGTCGGGACAGGAATTCACCCCTCCACTTT. Translation: CASSRDRNSPLHF. This chain links TRBV12-3 or TRBV12-4 with TRBJ1-6, with 8 positions matching TRBD1. Unmatched junction bases numbered 1, after V lost 5 bases and J lost 7 bases. The CDR3 extends over 13 amino acids.

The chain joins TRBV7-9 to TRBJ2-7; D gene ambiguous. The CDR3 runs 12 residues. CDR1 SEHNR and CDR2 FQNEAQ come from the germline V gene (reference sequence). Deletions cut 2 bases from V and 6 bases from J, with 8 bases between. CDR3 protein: CASSLIAREQYF. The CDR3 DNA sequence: TGTGCCAGCAGCTTAATAGCCCGCGAGCAGTACTTC.

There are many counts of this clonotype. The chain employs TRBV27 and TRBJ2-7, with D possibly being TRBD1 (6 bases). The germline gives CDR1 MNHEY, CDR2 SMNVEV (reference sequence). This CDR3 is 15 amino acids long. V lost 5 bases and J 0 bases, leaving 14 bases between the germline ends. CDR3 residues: CASSINRDYSYEQYF. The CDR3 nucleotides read TGTGCCAGCAGTATCAACAGGGATTACTCCTACGAGCAGTACTTC.

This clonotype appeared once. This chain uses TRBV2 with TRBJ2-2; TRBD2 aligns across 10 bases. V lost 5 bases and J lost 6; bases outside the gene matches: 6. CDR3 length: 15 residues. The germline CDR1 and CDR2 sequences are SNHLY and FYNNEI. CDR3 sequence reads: CASSSGRATPGELFF. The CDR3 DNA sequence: TGTGCCAGCAGTAGCGGGAGGGCCACACCCGGGGAGCTGTTTTTT. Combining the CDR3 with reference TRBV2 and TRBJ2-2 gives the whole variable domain EPEVTQTPSHQVTQMGQEVILRCVPISNHLYFYWYRQILGQKVEFLVSFYNNEISEKSEIFDDQFSVERPDGSNFTLKIRSTKLEDSAMYFCASSSGRATPGELFFGEGSRLTVL.

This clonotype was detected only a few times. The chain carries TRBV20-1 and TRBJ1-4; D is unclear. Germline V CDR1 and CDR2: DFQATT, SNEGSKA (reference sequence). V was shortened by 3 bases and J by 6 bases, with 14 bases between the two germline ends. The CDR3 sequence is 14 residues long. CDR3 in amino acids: CSASTTQRDEKLFF. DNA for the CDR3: TGCAGTGCTAGCACGACCCAGAGGGATGAAAAACTGTTTTTT.

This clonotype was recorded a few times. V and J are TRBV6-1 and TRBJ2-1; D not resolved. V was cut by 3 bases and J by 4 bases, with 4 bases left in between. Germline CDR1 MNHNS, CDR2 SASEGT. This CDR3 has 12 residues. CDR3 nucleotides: TGTGCCAGCAGTGAGGCATACAATGAGCAGTTCTTC. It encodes CASSEAYNEQFF.

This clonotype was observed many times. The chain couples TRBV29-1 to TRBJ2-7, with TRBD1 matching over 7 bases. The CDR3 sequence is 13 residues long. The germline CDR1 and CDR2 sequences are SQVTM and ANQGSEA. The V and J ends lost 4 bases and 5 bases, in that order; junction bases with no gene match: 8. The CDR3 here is CSVATGLPDEQYF. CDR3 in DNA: TGCAGCGTTGCGACAGGGCTTCCGGACGAGCAGTACTTC.

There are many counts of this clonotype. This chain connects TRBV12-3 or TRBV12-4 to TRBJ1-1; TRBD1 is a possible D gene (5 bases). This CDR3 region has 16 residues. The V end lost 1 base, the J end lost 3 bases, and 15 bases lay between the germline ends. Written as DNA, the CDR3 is TGTGCCAGCAGTTTAGAATCGTGGGGCTGGGACACTGAAGCTTTCTTT. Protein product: CASSLESWGWDTEAFF.

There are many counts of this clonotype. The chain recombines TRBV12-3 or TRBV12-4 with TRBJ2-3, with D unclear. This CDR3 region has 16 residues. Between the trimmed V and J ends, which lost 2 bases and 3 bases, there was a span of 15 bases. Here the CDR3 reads CASSLSGSWLTDTQYF. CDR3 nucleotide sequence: TGTGCCAGCAGTTTATCGGGCAGCTGGTTAACAGATACGCAGTATTTT.

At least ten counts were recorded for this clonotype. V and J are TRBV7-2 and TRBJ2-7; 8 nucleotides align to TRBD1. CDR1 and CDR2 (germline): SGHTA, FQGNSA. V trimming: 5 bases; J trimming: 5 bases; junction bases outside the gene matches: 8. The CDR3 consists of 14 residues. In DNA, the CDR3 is TGTGCCAGCAGCCGGAGGACAGGGCTCGACGAGCAGTACTTC. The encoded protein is CASSRRTGLDEQYF. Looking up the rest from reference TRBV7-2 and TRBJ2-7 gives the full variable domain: GAGVSQSPSNKVTEKGKDVELRCDPISGHTALYWYRQSLGQGLEFLIYFQGNSAPDKSGLPSDRFSAERTGGSVSTLTIQRTQQEDSAVYLCASSRRTGLDEQYFGPGTRLTVT.

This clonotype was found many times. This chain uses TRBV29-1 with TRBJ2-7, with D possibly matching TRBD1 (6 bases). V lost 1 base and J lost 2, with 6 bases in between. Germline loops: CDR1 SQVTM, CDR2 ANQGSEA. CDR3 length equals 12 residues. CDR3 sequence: CSVEGTAYEQYF. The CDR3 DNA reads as TGCAGCGTTGAAGGGACAGCCTACGAGCAGTACTTC.

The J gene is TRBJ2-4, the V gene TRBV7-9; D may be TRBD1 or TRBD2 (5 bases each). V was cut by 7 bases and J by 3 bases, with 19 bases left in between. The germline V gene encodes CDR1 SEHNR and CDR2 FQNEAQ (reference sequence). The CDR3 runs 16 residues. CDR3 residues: CASNMGVGVGKNIQYF. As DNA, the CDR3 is TGTGCCAGCAACATGGGGGTGGGGGTCGGCAAAAACATTCAGTACTTC. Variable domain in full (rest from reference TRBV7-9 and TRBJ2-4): DTGVSQNPRHKITKRGQNVTFRCDPISEHNRLYWYRQTLGQGPEFLTYFQNEAQLEKSRLLSDRFSAERPKGSFSTLEIQRTEQGDSAMYLCASNMGVGVGKNIQYFGAGTRLSVL.